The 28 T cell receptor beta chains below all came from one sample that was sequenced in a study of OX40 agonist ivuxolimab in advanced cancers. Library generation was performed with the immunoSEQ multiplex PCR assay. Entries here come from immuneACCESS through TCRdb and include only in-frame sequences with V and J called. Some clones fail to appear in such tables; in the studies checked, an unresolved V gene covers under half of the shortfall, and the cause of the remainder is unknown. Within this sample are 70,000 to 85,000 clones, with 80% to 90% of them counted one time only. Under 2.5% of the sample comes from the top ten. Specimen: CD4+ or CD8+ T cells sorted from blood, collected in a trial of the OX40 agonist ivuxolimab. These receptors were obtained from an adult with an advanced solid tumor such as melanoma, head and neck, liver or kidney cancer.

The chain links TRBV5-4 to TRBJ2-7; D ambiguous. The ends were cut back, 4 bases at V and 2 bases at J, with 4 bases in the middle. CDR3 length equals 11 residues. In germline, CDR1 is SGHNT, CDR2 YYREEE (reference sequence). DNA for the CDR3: TGTGCCAGCAGCCCAACCTACGAGCAGTACTTC. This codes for CASSPTYEQYF.

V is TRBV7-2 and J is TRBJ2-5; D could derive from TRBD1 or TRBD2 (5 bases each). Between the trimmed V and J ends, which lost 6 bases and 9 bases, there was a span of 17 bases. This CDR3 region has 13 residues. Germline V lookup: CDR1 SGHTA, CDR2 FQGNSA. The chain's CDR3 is CASRNVALGAQYF. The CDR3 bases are TGTGCCAGCAGAAATGTTGCGTTGGGGGCCCAGTACTTC.

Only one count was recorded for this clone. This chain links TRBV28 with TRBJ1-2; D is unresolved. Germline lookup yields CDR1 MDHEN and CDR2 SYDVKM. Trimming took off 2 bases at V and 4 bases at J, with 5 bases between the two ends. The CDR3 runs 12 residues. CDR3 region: CASSLKGYGYTF. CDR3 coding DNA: TGTGCCAGCAGTTTAAAGGGCTATGGCTACACCTTC.

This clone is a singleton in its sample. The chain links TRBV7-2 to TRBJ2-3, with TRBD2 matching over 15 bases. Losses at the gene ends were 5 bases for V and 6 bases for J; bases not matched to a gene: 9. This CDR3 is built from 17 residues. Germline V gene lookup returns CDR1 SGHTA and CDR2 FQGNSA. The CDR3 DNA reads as TGTGCCAGCAGCCCCGGACTAGCGGGAGGGAGTGGTGATACGCAGTATTTT. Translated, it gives CASSPGLAGGSGDTQYF.

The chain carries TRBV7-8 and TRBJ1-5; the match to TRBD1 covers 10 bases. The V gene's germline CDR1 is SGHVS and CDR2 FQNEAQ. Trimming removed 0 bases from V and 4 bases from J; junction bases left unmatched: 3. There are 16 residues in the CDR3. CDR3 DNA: TGTGCCAGCAGCTTAGCGCGGACAGGGGGTAATCAGCCCCAGCATTTT. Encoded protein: CASSLARTGGNQPQHF.

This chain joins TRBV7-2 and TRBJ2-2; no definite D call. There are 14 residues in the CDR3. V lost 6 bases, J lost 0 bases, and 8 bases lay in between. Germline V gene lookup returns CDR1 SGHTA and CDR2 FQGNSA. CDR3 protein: CASRDQPNTGELFF. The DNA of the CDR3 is TGTGCCAGCAGGGACCAACCGAACACCGGGGAGCTGTTTTTT.

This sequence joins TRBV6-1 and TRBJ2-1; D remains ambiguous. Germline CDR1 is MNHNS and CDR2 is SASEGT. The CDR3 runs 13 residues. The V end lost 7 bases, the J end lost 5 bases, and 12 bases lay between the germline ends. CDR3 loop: CASMALTHNEQFF. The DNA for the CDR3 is TGTGCCAGCATGGCATTAACCCACAATGAGCAGTTCTTC.

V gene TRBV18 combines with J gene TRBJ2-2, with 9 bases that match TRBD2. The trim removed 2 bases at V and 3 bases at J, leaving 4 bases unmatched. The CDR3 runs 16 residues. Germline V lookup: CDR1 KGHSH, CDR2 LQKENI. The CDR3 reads CASSPFGGGDTGELFF. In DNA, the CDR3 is TGTGCCAGCTCACCATTCGGCGGGGGGGACACCGGGGAGCTGTTTTTT.

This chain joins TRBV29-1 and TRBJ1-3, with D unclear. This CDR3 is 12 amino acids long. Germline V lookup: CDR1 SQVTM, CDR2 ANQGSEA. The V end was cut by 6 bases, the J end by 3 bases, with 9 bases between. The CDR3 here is CSVLLGGNTIYF. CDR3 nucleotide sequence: TGCAGCGTCCTCCTGGGTGGAAACACCATATATTTT.

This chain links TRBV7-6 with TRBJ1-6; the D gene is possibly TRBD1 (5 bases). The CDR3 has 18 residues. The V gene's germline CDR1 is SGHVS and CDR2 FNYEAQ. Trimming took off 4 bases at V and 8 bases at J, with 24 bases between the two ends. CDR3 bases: TGTGCCAGCAGCTCCCAGCTTGGAGGCCGTGACAGATATTCACCCCTCCACTTT. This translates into CASSSQLGGRDRYSPLHF.

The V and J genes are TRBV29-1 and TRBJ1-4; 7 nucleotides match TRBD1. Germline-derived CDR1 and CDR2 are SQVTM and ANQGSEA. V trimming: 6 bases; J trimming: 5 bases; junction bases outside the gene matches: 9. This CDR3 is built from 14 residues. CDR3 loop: CSVGGQWENEKLFF. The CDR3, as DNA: TGCAGCGTGGGGGGACAGTGGGAGAATGAAAAACTGTTTTTT.

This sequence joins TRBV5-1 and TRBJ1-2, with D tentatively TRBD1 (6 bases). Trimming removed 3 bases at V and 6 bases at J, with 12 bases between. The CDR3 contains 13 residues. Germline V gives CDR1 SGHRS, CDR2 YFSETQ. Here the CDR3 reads CASSSAAGDGYTF. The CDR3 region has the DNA TGCGCCAGCAGCTCTGCCGCAGGGGATGGCTACACCTTC.

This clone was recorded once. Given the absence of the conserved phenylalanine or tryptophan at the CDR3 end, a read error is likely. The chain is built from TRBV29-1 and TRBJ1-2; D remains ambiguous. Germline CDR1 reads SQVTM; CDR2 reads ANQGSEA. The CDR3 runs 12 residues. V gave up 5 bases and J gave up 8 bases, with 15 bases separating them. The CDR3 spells CSVLDGLRGYTL. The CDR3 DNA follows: TGCAGCGTTTTAGACGGGCTACGGGGCTACACCCTC.

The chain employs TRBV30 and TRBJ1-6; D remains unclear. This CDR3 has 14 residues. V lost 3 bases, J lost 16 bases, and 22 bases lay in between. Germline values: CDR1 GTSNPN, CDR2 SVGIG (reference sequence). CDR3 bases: TGTGCCTGGAGCGCCCGACCGAGCTTTTCCTCACTCCACTTT. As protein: CAWSARPSFSSLHF. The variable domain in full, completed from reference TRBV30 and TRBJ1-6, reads SQTIHQWPATLVQPVGSPLSLECTVEGTSNPNLYWYRQAAGRGLQLLFYSVGIGQISSEVPQNLSASRPQDRQFILSSKKLLLSDSGFYLCAWSARPSFSSLHFGNGTRLTVT.

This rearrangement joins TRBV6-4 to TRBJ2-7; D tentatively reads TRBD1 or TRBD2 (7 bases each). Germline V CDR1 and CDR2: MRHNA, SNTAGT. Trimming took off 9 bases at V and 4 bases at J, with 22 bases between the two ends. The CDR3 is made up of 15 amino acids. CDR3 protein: CARGRATGRGYEQYF. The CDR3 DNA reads TGTGCCAGGGGAAGAGCGACAGGGAGGGGGTACGAGCAGTACTTC.

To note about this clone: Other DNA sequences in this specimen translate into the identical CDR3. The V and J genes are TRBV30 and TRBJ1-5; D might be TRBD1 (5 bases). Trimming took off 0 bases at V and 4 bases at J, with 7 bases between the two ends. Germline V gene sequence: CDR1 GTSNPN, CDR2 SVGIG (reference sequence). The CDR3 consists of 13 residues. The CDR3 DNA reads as TGTGCCTGGAGTGTTCAGGGAAATCAGCCCCAGCATTTT. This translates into CAWSVQGNQPQHF.

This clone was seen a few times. CDR3 coding DNA: TGTGCCAGCAGCTTATCTAGCGGGGAGACCCAGTACTTC. Translating gives CASSLSSGETQYF. This rearrangement joins TRBV7-6 to TRBJ2-5, with 8 bases lining up with TRBD2. J gave up 5 bases and V 2 bases, and 1 base lay outside the gene matches. The CDR3 is 13 residues long. Germline V lookup: CDR1 SGHVS, CDR2 FNYEAQ. Full variable domain (rest looked up from reference TRBV7-6 and TRBJ2-5): GAGVSQSPRYKVTKRGQDVALRCDPISGHVSLYWYRQALGQGPEFLTYFNYEAQQDKSGLPNDRFSAERPEGSISTLTIQRTEQRDSAMYRCASSLSSGETQYFGPGTRLLVL.

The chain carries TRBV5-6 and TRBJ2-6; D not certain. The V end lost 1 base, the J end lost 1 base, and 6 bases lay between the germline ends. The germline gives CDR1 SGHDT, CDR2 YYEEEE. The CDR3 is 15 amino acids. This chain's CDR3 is CASSLYGSGANVLTF. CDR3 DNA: TGTGCCAGCAGCTTGTACGGATCTGGGGCCAACGTCCTGACTTTC.

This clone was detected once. The CDR3 nucleotides read TGTGCCAGCAGCTTAAGGCATTGGTCCTCTGGAAACACCATATATTTT. Residues: CASSLRHWSSGNTIYF. V usage is TRBV7-9 and J usage is TRBJ1-3; D is unresolved. V lost 2 bases to trimming and J lost 0 bases, with 11 bases between them. The CDR3 runs to 16 residues. CDR1 and CDR2 from the germline V gene are SEHNR and FQNEAQ (reference sequence).

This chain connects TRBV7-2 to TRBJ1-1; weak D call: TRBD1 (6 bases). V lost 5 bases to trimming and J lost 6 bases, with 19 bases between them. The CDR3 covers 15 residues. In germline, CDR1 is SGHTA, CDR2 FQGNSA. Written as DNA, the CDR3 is TGTGCCAGCAGCCTTGTACAGGGCACAGTCGCTGAAGCTTTCTTT. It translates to CASSLVQGTVAEAFF. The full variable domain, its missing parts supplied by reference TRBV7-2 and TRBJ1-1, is GAGVSQSPSNKVTEKGKDVELRCDPISGHTALYWYRQSLGQGLEFLIYFQGNSAPDKSGLPSDRFSAERTGGSVSTLTIQRTQQEDSAVYLCASSLVQGTVAEAFFGQGTRLTVV.

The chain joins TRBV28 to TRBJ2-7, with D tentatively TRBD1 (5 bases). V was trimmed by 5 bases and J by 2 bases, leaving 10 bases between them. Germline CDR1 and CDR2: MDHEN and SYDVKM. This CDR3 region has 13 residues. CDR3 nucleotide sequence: TGTGCCAGCAGTCTAACAGGTCCCTACGAGCAGTACTTC. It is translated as CASSLTGPYEQYF.

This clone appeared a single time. Written as DNA, the CDR3 is TGTGCCAGCAGCTCTGCAATTGGGGGCAAGCAGTACTTC. It yields the protein CASSSAIGGKQYF. The genes are TRBV7-9 and TRBJ2-7; D possibly corresponds to TRBD1 (6 bases). CDR3 length equals 13 residues. CDR1 is SEHNR and CDR2 is FQNEAQ in the germline V gene (reference sequence). Deletions cut 4 bases from V and 8 bases from J, with 15 bases between.

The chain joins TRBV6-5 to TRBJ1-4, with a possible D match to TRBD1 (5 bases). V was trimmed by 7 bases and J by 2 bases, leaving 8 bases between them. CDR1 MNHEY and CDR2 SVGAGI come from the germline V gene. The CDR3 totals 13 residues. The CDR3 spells CASKRQTNEKLFF. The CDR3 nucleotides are TGTGCCAGCAAGCGACAGACTAATGAAAAACTGTTTTTT.

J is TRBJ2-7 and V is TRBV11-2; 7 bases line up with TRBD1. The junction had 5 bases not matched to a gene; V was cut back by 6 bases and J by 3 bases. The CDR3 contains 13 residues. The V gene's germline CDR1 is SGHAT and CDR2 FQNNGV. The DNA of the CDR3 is TGTGCCAGCAGTCAAGGGGGCCGCTACGAGCAGTACTTC. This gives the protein CASSQGGRYEQYF.

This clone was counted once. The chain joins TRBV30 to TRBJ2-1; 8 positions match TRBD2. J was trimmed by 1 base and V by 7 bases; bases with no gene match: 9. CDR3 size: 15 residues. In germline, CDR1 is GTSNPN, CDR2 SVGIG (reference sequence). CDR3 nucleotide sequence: TGTGCCTCATCCTTCGGGAGGGGGTCCTACAATGAGCAGTTCTTC. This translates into CASSFGRGSYNEQFF.

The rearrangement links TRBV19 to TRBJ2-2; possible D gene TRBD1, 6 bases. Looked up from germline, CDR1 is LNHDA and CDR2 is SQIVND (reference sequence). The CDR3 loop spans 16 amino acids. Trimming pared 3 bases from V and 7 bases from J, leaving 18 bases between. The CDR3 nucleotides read TGTGCCAGTAGTATGGACACACAGGGCGGTGTCGGGGAGCTGTTTTTT. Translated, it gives CASSMDTQGGVGELFF. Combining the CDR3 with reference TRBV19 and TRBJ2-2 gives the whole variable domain DGGITQSPKYLFRKEGQNVTLSCEQNLNHDAMYWYRQDPGQGLRLIYYSQIVNDFQKGDIAEGYSVSREKKESFPLTVTSAQKNPTAFYLCASSMDTQGGVGELFFGEGSRLTVL.

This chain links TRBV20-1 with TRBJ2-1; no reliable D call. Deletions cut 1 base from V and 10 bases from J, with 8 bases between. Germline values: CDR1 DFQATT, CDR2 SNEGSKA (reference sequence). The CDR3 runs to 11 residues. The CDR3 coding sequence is TGCAGTGCTAGAGTTGTCAACGAGCAGTTCTTC. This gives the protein CSARVVNEQFF.

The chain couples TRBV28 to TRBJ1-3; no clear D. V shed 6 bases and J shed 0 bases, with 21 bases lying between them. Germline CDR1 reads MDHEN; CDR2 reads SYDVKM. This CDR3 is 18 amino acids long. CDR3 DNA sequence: TGTGCCAGCAGCCCGAGCCGGTCTGCACCTTTCTCTGGAAACACCATATATTTT. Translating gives CASSPSRSAPFSGNTIYF.